Listed below are T cell receptor beta chains from one sample, sequenced in a study of T cells after yellow fever vaccination. MiXCR was run by TCRdb on the 5' RACE reads, yielding one entry per CDR3 protein. The table records 250,000 to 300,000 distinct CDR3 sequences, about 5.2% of them present only once. The sequencing used CD4+ T cells sorted from PBMCs, collected on the day of the yellow fever booster vaccination. The receptor source for this set is a man between 18 and 35 years old who received the YFV17D yellow fever vaccine. Each CDR3 is given with its conserved first and last residue. Each record gives: clone size, V gene, J gene, D gene, CDR3 protein, CDR3 DNA. A D gene is named only where the DNA matches it firmly. Rows give clone size only sometimes, using once, few, many, or a class for an expanded clone.

>many|TRBV25-1|TRBJ2-3|TRBD2
CASRGLAGDTQYF
TGTGCCAGCAGGGGACTAGCAGGAGATACGCAGTATTTT
>NA|TRBV7-2|TRBJ1-5|TRBD1
CASSSDRVRSQPQHF
TGTGCCAGCAGCTCGGACAGGGTGAGGAGTCAGCCCCAGCATTTT
>few|TRBV20-1|TRBJ1-4|TRBD1
CSAGQGKGREKLFF
TGCAGTGCTGGACAGGGGAAGGGTAGGGAAAAACTGTTTTTT
>many|TRBV4-3|TRBJ1-6|NA
CASSQESWAPLHF
TGCGCCAGCAGCCAAGAAAGTTGGGCACCCCTCCACTTT
>many|TRBV6-1|TRBJ2-1|TRBD2
CASSESGGYYNEQFF
TGTGCCAGCAGTGAAAGCGGGGGTTACTACAATGAGCAGTTCTTC
>NA|TRBV24-1|TRBJ2-5|NA
CATSDSLATETQYF
TGTGCCACCAGTGATTCTTTAGCGACTGAGACCCAGTACTTC
>NA|TRBV25-1|TRBJ1-4|NA
CASSDVGGAGEKLFF
TGTGCCAGCAGTGACGTAGGAGGGGCCGGGGAAAAACTGTTTTTT
>NA|TRBV7-2|TRBJ2-3|TRBD1
CASSLVVGQGWDPDTQYF
TGTGCCAGCAGCTTAGTAGTGGGACAGGGGTGGGACCCAGATACGCAGTATTTT
>NA|TRBV5-4|TRBJ2-5|TRBD2
CASSLYPPGLAGGYQETQYF
TGTGCCAGCAGCTTGTACCCCCCGGGACTAGCGGGGGGGTACCAAGAGACCCAGTACTTC
>many|TRBV20-1|TRBJ2-1|TRBD2
CSASGAGGLYEQFF
TGCAGTGCCTCCGGAGCGGGGGGGCTTTATGAGCAGTTCTTC
>many|TRBV12-3/TRBV12-4|TRBJ1-1|NA
CASSDQRNTEAFF
TGTGCCAGCAGTGACCAGCGGAACACTGAAGCTTTCTTT
>many|TRBV10-3|TRBJ2-7|NA
CAIGRLDEQYF
TGTGCCATCGGGAGACTCGACGAGCAGTACTTC
>few|TRBV20-1|TRBJ1-2|NA
CSGAGDGGYTF
TGCAGTGGTGCCGGAGATGGTGGCTACACCTTC
>NA|TRBV4-2|TRBJ1-2|NA
CASSQDPGNYGYTF
TGTGCCAGCAGCCAAGATCCGGGGAACTATGGCTACACCTTC
>few|TRBV2|TRBJ2-3|NA
CASRLSGGNTDTQYF
TGTGCCAGCAGGCTCTCTGGGGGGAACACAGATACGCAGTATTTT
>few|TRBV6-1|TRBJ2-2|TRBD2
CAAGGSGELFF
TGTGCCGCGGGGGGGTCCGGGGAGCTGTTTTTT
>many|TRBV28|TRBJ1-5|NA
CASTQSGAPGNQPQHF
TGTGCCAGCACCCAATCTGGGGCGCCGGGCAATCAGCCCCAGCATTTT
>NA|TRBV5-1|TRBJ1-1|NA
CASSLDPGDTEAFF
TGCGCCAGCAGCTTGGATCCGGGGGACACTGAAGCTTTCTTT
>few|TRBV9|TRBJ2-1|TRBD1
CASSPQGDRAYNEQFF
TGTGCCAGCAGCCCCCAGGGGGACAGGGCCTACAATGAGCAGTTCTTC
>NA|TRBV6-1|TRBJ1-1|NA
CASRIPPQGNTEAFF
TGTGCCAGCAGGATCCCCCCACAGGGTAACACTGAAGCTTTCTTT
>many|TRBV7-2|TRBJ2-3|TRBD1
CASSSQGEIPTDTQYF
TGTGCCAGCAGCTCACAGGGGGAGATCCCCACAGATACGCAGTATTTT
>NA|TRBV12-3/TRBV12-4|TRBJ2-3|NA
CASSLALGGGGTDTQYF
TGTGCCAGCAGTTTAGCGCTAGGAGGGGGAGGCACAGATACGCAGTATTTT
>NA|TRBV5-6|TRBJ1-4|NA
CASSSFAEGGEKLFF
TGTGCCAGCAGCTCGTTTGCTGAGGGCGGTGAAAAACTGTTTTTT
>few|TRBV9|TRBJ1-4|TRBD1
CASSVATGSNEKLFF
TGTGCCAGCAGCGTAGCGACAGGGTCTAATGAAAAACTGTTTTTT